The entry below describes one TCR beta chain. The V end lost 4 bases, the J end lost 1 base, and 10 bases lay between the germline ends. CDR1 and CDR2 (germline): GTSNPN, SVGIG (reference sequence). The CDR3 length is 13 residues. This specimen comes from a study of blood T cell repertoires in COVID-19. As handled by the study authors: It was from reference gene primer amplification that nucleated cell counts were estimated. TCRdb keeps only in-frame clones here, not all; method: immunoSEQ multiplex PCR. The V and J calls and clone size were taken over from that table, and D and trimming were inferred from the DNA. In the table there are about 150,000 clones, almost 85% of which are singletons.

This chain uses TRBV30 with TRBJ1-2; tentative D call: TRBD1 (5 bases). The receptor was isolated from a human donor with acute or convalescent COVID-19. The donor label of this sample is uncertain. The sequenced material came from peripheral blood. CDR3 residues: CAWTRGGNYGYTF. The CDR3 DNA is TGTGCCTGGACCCGCGGGGGTAACTATGGCTACACCTTC.